Listed below are T cell receptor beta chains from one sample, sequenced in a study of beta chain features in type 1 diabetes. Only in-frame clones appear in the TCRdb table, and some are missing; sequencing was by immunoSEQ multiplex PCR. The sample includes around 430,000 clones, roughly 31% seen only once; the top ten take roughly 0.06%. Sequenced input: naive CD4+ T cells from blood. Receptors were obtained from a man younger than 35 in good health. CDR3s include the opening cysteine and the closing phenylalanine or tryptophan. D genes are given only for firm matches. Clone size is stated in some rows and not others, as once, few, many or a class when expanded.

clone size	V gene	CDR3 length	J gene	D gene	CDR3 protein	CDR3 DNA
few	TRBV7-2	14	TRBJ2-1	TRBD2	CASSFGLAGYEQFF	TGTGCCAGCAGCTTCGGACTAGCGGGATATGAGCAGTTCTTC
few	TRBV5-1	13	TRBJ2-1	-	CASSRSNGDEQFF	TGCGCCAGCAGCCGATCTAACGGCGATGAGCAGTTCTTC
few	TRBV7-9	16	TRBJ2-1	-	CASSPRTFTAYNEQFF	TGTGCCAGCAGCCCACGGACTTTTACCGCCTACAATGAGCAGTTCTTC
few	TRBV5-1	14	TRBJ2-1	-	CASSLDGVHNEQFF	TGCGCCAGCAGCCTGGATGGCGTCCACAATGAGCAGTTCTTC
-	TRBV30	15	TRBJ1-6	TRBD1	CAWSSGQGGHSPLHF	TGTGCCTGGAGTTCCGGACAGGGTGGGCATTCACCCCTCCACTTT
-	TRBV7-8	13	TRBJ2-3	-	CASSLTGTDTQYF	TGTGCCAGCAGCTTAACTGGTACAGATACGCAGTATTTT
-	TRBV29-1	13	TRBJ2-6	-	CSVDRVGANVLTF	TGCAGCGTTGACAGGGTGGGGGCCAACGTCCTGACTTTC
-	TRBV15	12	TRBJ2-7	-	CATSRDYREQYF	TGTGCCACCAGCAGAGACTATCGCGAGCAGTACTTC
few	TRBV9	15	TRBJ2-3	-	CASSERTWNTDTQYF	TGTGCCAGCAGCGAGCGGACTTGGAACACAGATACGCAGTATTTT
once	TRBV10-3	14	TRBJ2-1	-	CAISESSGKNEQFF	TGTGCCATCAGTGAGTCGTCAGGGAAGAATGAGCAGTTCTTC
-	TRBV29-1	13	TRBJ2-5	-	CSVDPTIQETQYF	TGCAGCGTCGACCCGACTATCCAAGAGACCCAGTACTTC
once	TRBV10-3	13	TRBJ2-3	TRBD2	CATKAGHTDTQYF	TGTGCCACTAAAGCGGGGCACACAGATACGCAGTATTTT
-	TRBV4-1	15	TRBJ2-7	-	CASSQGAAVGYEQYF	TGCGCCAGCAGCCAGGGGGCCGCTGTGGGTTACGAGCAGTACTTC
few	TRBV7-9	14	TRBJ2-3	-	CASSLEGTGDTQYF	TGTGCCAGCAGCTTAGAGGGAACGGGTGATACGCAGTATTTT
few	TRBV7-3	13	TRBJ2-5	-	CASSPTGSETQYF	TGTGCCAGCAGCCCTACAGGGTCGGAGACCCAGTACTTC
few	TRBV15	15	TRBJ2-1	-	CATSRGGGLYNEQFF	TGTGCCACCAGCAGAGGAGGGGGACTCTACAATGAGCAGTTCTTC
few	TRBV30	13	TRBJ2-1	-	CAWRYRVANEQFF	TGTGCCTGGAGATACAGGGTAGCCAATGAGCAGTTCTTC
-	TRBV5-1	15	TRBJ2-1	TRBD2	CASGVAGTPNNEQFF	TGCGCCAGCGGGGTAGCGGGAACTCCCAACAATGAGCAGTTCTTC
few	TRBV29-1	14	TRBJ2-7	TRBD2	CSVGSLAGTYEQYF	TGCAGCGTAGGATCACTAGCGGGCACCTACGAGCAGTACTTC
-	TRBV6-5	13	TRBJ1-2	-	CASSYSSGRGYTF	TGTGCCAGCAGTTACTCTTCGGGTAGAGGCTACACCTTC